The clone carrying this TCR beta chain was seen more than once but under ten times. This CDR3 contains 14 residues. V lost 4 bases to trimming and J lost 6 bases, with 17 bases between them. Germline values: CDR1 SGHRS, CDR2 YFSETQ. The data belong to a study of blood T cell repertoires in COVID-19. Study summary: There were acute and convalescent COVID-19 samples, and they came from the United States, Italy and Spain. PBMCs, B-cell-depleted T cells, or T cells were the source of the cDNA or gDNA that made up the material.

As handled by the study authors: Amplified reference gene primers provided the basis for estimating nucleated cell counts. TCRdb's copy holds only in-frame clones and misses some; the assay was immunoSEQ multiplex PCR. Clone size and V and J calls were adopted from that table, with D and trimming inferred from the DNA. This sample has around 480,000 clones, with more than 70% found just once. This TCR was recovered from a woman between 50 and 59 years old with COVID-19, enrolled during active disease. The V call is TRBV5-1, the J call TRBJ2-7; tentatively, D is TRBD2 (6 bases). The sample comprised peripheral blood. CDR3 coding DNA: TGCGCCAGCAGCCCCGGGACTCTGGGGGGCGAGCAGTACTTC. This gives the protein CASSPGTLGGEQYF. Supplemented by reference TRBV5-1 and TRBJ2-7, the full variable domain reads KAGVTQTPRYLIKTRGQQVTLSCSPISGHRSVSWYQQTPGQGLQFLFEYFSETQRNKGNFPGRFSGRQFSNSRSEMNVSTLELGDSALYLCASSPGTLGGEQYFGPGTRLTVT.